A single sample is the source of the 14 T cell receptor beta chains below, sequenced in a study of blood T cell repertoires in COVID-19. TCRdb's copy holds only in-frame clones and misses some; the assay was immunoSEQ multiplex PCR. Here the sample spans approximately 300,000 clones, 85% being singletons. Sequencing was done on a sample of peripheral blood. The source is a woman aged 45-60 years with active or convalescent COVID-19.

Note on this clone: Other DNA sequences in this specimen translate into the identical CDR3. The chain uses TRBV12-3 or TRBV12-4 and TRBJ1-1, with no clear D. The CDR3 runs 13 residues. The ends were cut back, 5 bases at V and 3 bases at J, with 10 bases in the middle. CDR3 nucleotide sequence: TGTGCCAGCAGTAGACTTCGGGACACTGAAGCTTTCTTT. It is translated as CASSRLRDTEAFF.

The chain joins TRBV30 to TRBJ2-3; 8 positions agree with TRBD2. V gave up 1 base and J gave up 2 bases; unmatched junction bases: 2. The CDR3 is 14 residues long. Germline V gene lookup returns CDR1 GTSNPN and CDR2 SVGIG (reference sequence). The chain's CDR3 is CAWSELAATDTQYF. As DNA, the CDR3 is TGTGCCTGGAGTGAACTAGCGGCCACAGATACGCAGTATTTT.

In its sample, this clone was seen once. This chain joins TRBV3-1 (or the pseudogene TRBV3-2) and TRBJ1-6; D may be TRBD1 (5 bases). Germline CDR1 is LGHDT and CDR2 is YNNKEL (reference sequence). V was shortened by 4 bases and J by 10 bases, with 14 bases between the two germline ends. The length of the CDR3 is 14 residues. The CDR3 coding sequence is TGTGCCAGCAGCCTTGGACACTTTGAATCACCCCTCCACTTT. It yields the protein CASSLGHFESPLHF.

V is TRBV28 and J is TRBJ2-1; 7 positions match TRBD1. The CDR3 loop spans 15 amino acids. Germline CDR1 MDHEN, CDR2 SYDVKM. V gave up 4 bases and J gave up 8 bases; unmatched junction bases: 11. The CDR3 DNA follows: TGTGCCAGCAGTTCTTTGGGGACAGTATACGATGAGCAGTTCTTC. This gives the protein CASSSLGTVYDEQFF.

This chain joins TRBV29-1 and TRBJ1-5; maybe TRBD1 (6 bases). CDR1 SQVTM and CDR2 ANQGSEA come from the germline V gene. The length of the CDR3 is 14 residues. Trimming shortened V by 4 bases and J by 3 bases, and 13 bases separated the two germline ends. CDR3 amino acids: CSVAEDSFNQPQHF. CDR3 coding DNA: TGCAGCGTTGCTGAGGACAGCTTCAATCAGCCCCAGCATTTT.

V and J are TRBV29-1 and TRBJ2-1; TRBD1 is a possible D gene (5 bases). The CDR3 is made up of 11 amino acids. Germline V gene data show CDR1 as SQVTM and CDR2 as ANQGSEA. The V end was cut by 8 bases, the J end by 7 bases, with 12 bases between. CDR3 coding DNA: TGCAGCACACTGGACATAAATGAGCAGTTCTTC. Translation gives CSTLDINEQFF.

This clone was observed a few times. The chain joins TRBV19 to TRBJ2-5; 7 bases agree with TRBD2. V shed 5 bases, J shed 1 base, and the junction held 1 base outside the gene matches. This CDR3 is 13 amino acids long. The germline CDR1 and CDR2 sequences are LNHDA and SQIVND (reference sequence). The DNA for the CDR3 is TGTGCCAGTAGTTCTAGCGGCCAAGAGACCCAGTACTTC. Residues: CASSSSGQETQYF.

This clone was seen just once. The chain carries TRBV7-9 and TRBJ1-1, with a weak D call TRBD1 (5 bases). V lost 5 bases and J lost 1, with 14 bases in between. The V gene's germline CDR1 is SEHNR and CDR2 FQNEAQ (reference sequence). This CDR3 is 15 amino acids long. CDR3 sequence reads: CASSPGVGRNTEAFF. CDR3 in DNA: TGTGCCAGCAGCCCTGGCGTGGGGCGGAACACTGAAGCTTTCTTT.

The chain carries TRBV2 and TRBJ1-1, with D uncertain. Germline loops: CDR1 SNHLY, CDR2 FYNNEI. This CDR3 has 12 amino acids. Trimming stripped 9 bases from V and 7 bases from J, with 15 bases between. CDR3 residues: CASRSVRVEAFF. CDR3 sequence (DNA): TGTGCCAGTAGGTCTGTGCGGGTTGAAGCTTTCTTT.

The V gene is TRBV18, the J gene TRBJ1-1; D is ambiguous. This CDR3 is built from 15 residues. V was clipped by 5 bases and J by 0 bases, with 13 bases between them. Germline CDR1 reads KGHSH; CDR2 reads LQKENI. CDR3 in amino acids: CASSIFDTLNTEAFF. CDR3 coding DNA: TGTGCCAGCTCAATCTTTGACACCTTGAACACTGAAGCTTTCTTT.

The chain uses TRBV4-1 and TRBJ2-1; 11 bases are shared with TRBD2. The V and J ends lost 1 base and 4 bases, in that order; junction bases with no gene match: 6. Germline V gene data show CDR1 as MGHRA and CDR2 as YSYEKL. The CDR3 runs to 17 residues. The CDR3 nucleotides read TGCGCCAGCAGCCAAGGTAGCGGGAGGGATCTATACAATGAGCAGTTCTTC. It specifies CASSQGSGRDLYNEQFF.

The chain combines TRBV5-4 with TRBJ2-1, with 7 bases lining up with TRBD2. This CDR3 spans 16 amino acids. Per the germline V gene, CDR1 is SGHNT and CDR2 is YYREEE (reference sequence). J was trimmed by 5 bases and V by 0 bases; bases with no gene match: 8. Here the CDR3 reads CASSLGGGSPDNEQFF. CDR3 in DNA: TGTGCCAGCAGCTTGGGAGGCGGGAGCCCCGACAATGAGCAGTTCTTC.

CDR3 loop: CASRHLAASGRNTQYF. CDR3 DNA: TGTGCCAGCAGACACCTGGCAGCTAGCGGGAGAAATACGCAGTATTTT. V gene TRBV27 combines with J gene TRBJ2-3; 10 nucleotides line up with TRBD2. Looked up from germline, CDR1 is MNHEY and CDR2 is SMNVEV (reference sequence). The CDR3 runs to 16 residues. V shed 6 bases, J shed 7 bases, and the junction held 13 bases outside the gene matches.

The table lists this clone with a count of one. This sequence joins TRBV11-2 and TRBJ1-4, with 7 bases fitting TRBD1. From germline, CDR1 is SGHAT and CDR2 FQNNGV. The CDR3 runs 16 residues. The J segment lost 8 bases and the V segment lost 3 bases, leaving 12 bases of the junction unmatched. CDR3 residues: CASSFQGGAVQEKLFF. The CDR3 DNA reads TGTGCCAGCAGCTTCCAGGGGGGAGCGGTTCAGGAAAAACTGTTTTTT.